The clone carrying this T cell receptor beta chain was counted between two and nine times. V dropped 0 bases and J dropped 0 bases, with 13 bases sitting between them. Per germline, CDR1 SGHRS and CDR2 YFSETQ. The CDR3 is made up of 17 amino acids. This record comes from a study of blood T cell repertoires in COVID-19. This table comes from immunoSEQ multiplex PCR, and its TCRdb copy is limited to in-frame clones, with some not included. This sample carries around 200,000 clones, more than 70% of them seen once, and the ten largest clones take roughly 6.2%. V and J are TRBV5-1 and TRBJ1-5; D unresolved. Sequences were obtained from PBMCs or T cells enriched from blood (not recorded which). The sequence was collected from a man aged 40-50 years who had recovered from COVID-19. This CDR3 is CASSLVEGRTSNQPQHF. The CDR3 nucleotides are TGCGCCAGCAGCTTGGTGGAGGGCAGGACTAGCAATCAGCCCCAGCATTTT.